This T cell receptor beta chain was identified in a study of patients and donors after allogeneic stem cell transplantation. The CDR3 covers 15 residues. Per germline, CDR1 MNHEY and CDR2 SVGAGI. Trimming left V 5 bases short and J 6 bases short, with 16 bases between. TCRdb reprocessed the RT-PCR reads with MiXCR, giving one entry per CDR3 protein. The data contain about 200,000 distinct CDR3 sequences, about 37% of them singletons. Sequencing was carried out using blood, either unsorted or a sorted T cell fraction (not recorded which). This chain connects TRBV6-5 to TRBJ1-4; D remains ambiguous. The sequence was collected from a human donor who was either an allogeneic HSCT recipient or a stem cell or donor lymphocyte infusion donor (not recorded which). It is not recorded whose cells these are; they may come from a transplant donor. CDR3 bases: TGTGCCAGCAGTCCGGATCCGACGAGGGATGAAAAACTGTTTTTT. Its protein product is CASSPDPTRDEKLFF.